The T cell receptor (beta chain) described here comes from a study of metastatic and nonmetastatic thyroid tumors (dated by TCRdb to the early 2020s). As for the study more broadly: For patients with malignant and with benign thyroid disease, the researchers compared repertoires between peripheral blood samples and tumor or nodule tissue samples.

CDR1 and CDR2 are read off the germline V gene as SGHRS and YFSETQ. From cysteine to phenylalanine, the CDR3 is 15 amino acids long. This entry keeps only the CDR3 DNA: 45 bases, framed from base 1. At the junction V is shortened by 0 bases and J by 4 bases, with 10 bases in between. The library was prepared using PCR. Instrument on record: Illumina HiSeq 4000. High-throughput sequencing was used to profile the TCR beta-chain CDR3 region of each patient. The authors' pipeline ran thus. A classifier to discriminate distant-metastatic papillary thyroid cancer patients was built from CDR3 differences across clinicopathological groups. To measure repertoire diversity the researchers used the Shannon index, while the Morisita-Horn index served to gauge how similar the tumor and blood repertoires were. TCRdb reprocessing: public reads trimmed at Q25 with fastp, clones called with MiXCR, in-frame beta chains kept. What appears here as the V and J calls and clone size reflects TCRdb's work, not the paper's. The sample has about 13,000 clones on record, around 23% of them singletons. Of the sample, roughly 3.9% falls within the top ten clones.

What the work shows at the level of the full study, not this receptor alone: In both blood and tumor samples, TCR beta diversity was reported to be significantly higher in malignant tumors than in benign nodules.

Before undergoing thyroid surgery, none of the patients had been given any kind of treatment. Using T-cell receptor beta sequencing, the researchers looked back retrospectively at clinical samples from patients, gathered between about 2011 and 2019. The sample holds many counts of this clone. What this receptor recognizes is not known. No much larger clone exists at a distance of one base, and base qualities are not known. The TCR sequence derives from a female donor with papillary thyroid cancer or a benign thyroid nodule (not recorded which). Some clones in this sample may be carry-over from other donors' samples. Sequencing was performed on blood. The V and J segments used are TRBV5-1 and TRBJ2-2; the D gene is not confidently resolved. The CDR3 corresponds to CASSLDFPGTGELFF. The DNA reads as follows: TGCGCCAGCAGCTTGGATTTTCCCGGCACCGGGGAGCTGTTTTTT.